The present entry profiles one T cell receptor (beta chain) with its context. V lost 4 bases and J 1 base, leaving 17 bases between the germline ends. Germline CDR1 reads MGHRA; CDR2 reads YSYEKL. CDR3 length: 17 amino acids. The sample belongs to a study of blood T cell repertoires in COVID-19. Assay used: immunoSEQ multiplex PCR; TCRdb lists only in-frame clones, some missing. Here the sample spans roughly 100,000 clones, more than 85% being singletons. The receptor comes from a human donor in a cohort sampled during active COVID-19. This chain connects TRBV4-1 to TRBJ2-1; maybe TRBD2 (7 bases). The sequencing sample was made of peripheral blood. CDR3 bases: TGCGCCAGCAGCCCTATGGGGGGGACACTTTCCTACAATGAGCAGTTCTTC. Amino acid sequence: CASSPMGGTLSYNEQFF.